This is a list of T cell receptor beta chains from one sample in a study of blood T cell repertoires in COVID-19. The data were produced by immunoSEQ multiplex PCR, yet TCRdb's version contains in-frame clones alone and is incomplete. Of 250,000 to 350,000 clones in the sample, roughly 86% were seen once. Input material: PBMCs or T cells enriched from blood (not recorded which). Receptor source: a woman aged 18-29 years who had recovered from COVID-19. Each CDR3 is given without its conserved first and last residue.

J,V,length,CDR3
TRBJ2-1,TRBV6-4,13,ASSDSSGGANEQF
TRBJ2-7,TRBV6-2/TRBV6-3,11,ASSYYGGYEQY
TRBJ2-7,TRBV28,9,ASGLAYEQY
TRBJ1-1,TRBV4-1,14,ASSQGVGQGTTEAF
TRBJ1-1,TRBV30,11,ASERQGGPEAF
TRBJ2-3,TRBV6-5,13,ASSPRVLGTDTQY
TRBJ2-5,TRBV15,15,ATSRMLAGGGEETQY
TRBJ1-2,TRBV5-1,11,ASSLRQGAGYT
TRBJ2-3,TRBV19,14,ASSALALRGTDTQY
TRBJ1-1,TRBV19,11,ASNPTVTAEAF
TRBJ1-4,TRBV7-8,13,ASSPLTGVNEKLF
TRBJ2-3,TRBV2,12,ASSTGQGTDTQY
TRBJ1-1,TRBV7-3,14,ASSRNPTGSGTEAF
TRBJ2-3,TRBV7-3,12,ASSPGQGSDTQY
TRBJ1-5,TRBV4-2,13,ASSQEGTGYQPQH
TRBJ1-5,TRBV7-2,14,ASSFLNRGHYQPQH
TRBJ2-3,TRBV19,12,ASSIDASTDTQY
TRBJ2-1,TRBV3-1/TRBV3-2,13,ASSQAGGGYNEQF
TRBJ2-7,TRBV5-1,13,ASSLRVAGGHEQY
TRBJ1-1,TRBV9,12,ASSVMGGNTEAF
TRBJ1-1,TRBV30,10,AWGDSRTEAF
TRBJ2-1,TRBV2,12,ASRGLAGSAEQF
TRBJ2-3,TRBV2,12,ASSEFPGTDTQY
TRBJ1-2,TRBV28,13,ASSTTGAPNYGYT
TRBJ1-1,TRBV4-1,12,ASSQSPEDTEAF
TRBJ2-7,TRBV11-2,11,ASSLSVQYEQY
TRBJ2-2,TRBV5-1,14,ASSLVAGDYTGELF
TRBJ1-2,TRBV12-3/TRBV12-4,10,ASSRRTDSYT
TRBJ2-7,TRBV28,13,ASSSPGTGAYEQY
TRBJ2-7,TRBV5-6,13,ASSLWDRVSYEQY
TRBJ2-1,TRBV3-1/TRBV3-2,11,ASSQDRQDEQF
TRBJ2-7,TRBV9,12,ASSVGPGVGEQY
TRBJ1-1,TRBV5-1,10,ASSLADTEAF
TRBJ1-1,TRBV7-3,12,ATPHGNMNTEAF
TRBJ2-5,TRBV5-1,13,ASSLARDILETQY
TRBJ2-5,TRBV4-3,10,ASSQPGGTQY
TRBJ1-5,TRBV18,16,ASSPRDRGSQTNQPQH
TRBJ2-7,TRBV11-2,10,ASSFSEREQY
TRBJ1-2,TRBV28,14,ASSLDYRVGGYGYT
TRBJ2-3,TRBV4-2,16,ASSQTLAGEGGLDTQY
TRBJ1-6,TRBV14,12,ASSQEHINSPLH
TRBJ1-3,TRBV7-2,16,ASNLGQGFSSSGNTIY
TRBJ2-7,TRBV28,12,ASSPTGTGYEQY
TRBJ1-1,TRBV11-2,15,ASSLPIGTGLIAEAF
TRBJ2-2,TRBV4-3,14,ASSQGPSEGTGELF
TRBJ2-3,TRBV9,13,ASSVGGVATDTQY
TRBJ1-2,TRBV6-5,12,ASSYTGTGGGYT
TRBJ1-2,TRBV7-8,16,ASSPEVPGQALFYGYT
TRBJ2-1,TRBV7-8,14,ASSLAGLAGYGEQF